This T cell receptor (beta chain) was recorded in a study of blood T cell repertoires in COVID-19. At the level of the study: Sites across the United States, Italy and Spain contributed samples from acute and convalescent COVID-19. The analysed material was cDNA or gDNA that came from T cells, B-cell-depleted T cells, or PBMCs.

In the source study's methods: Amplification with reference gene primers provided the estimates of nucleated cell counts. Sequencing was performed with immunoSEQ multiplex PCR; in TCRdb, only in-frame clones are kept and a portion is missing. The D gene and trimming were derived from the DNA, and the V and J assignments and clone size from that table. The sample carries around 140,000 clones, about 83% recorded once. The germline V gene has CDR1 KGHDR and CDR2 SFDVKD. V lost 3 bases and J lost 6; bases outside the gene matches: 8. The CDR3 spans 15 residues. This sequence originates from a woman aged 50 to 65 with active or convalescent COVID-19. The chain couples TRBV24-1 to TRBJ1-2; 8 nucleotides match TRBD1. The sequencing input was peripheral blood. CDR3 protein: CATSDRGQGRDGYTF. CDR3 nucleotide sequence: TGTGCCACCAGTGATCGCGGACAGGGCCGAGATGGCTACACCTTC.